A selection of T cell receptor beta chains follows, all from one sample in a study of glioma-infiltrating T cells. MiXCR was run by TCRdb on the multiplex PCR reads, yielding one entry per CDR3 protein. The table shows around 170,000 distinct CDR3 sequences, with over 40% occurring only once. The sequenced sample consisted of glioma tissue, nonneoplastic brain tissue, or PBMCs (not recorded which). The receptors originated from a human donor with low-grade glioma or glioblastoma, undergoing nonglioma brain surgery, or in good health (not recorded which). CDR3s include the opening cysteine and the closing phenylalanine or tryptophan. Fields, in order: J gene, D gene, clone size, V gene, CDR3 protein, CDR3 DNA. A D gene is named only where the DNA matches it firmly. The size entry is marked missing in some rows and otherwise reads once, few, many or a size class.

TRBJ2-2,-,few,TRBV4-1,CASSQGGELFF,TGCGCCAGCAGCCAAGGCGGGGAGCTGTTTTTT
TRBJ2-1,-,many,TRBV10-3,CAISEEAGSYNEQFF,TGTGCCATCAGTGAAGAGGCGGGATCCTACAATGAGCAGTTCTTC
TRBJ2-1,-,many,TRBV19,CASRSVEEQFF,TGTGCCAGTAGGTCAGTTGAAGAGCAGTTCTTC
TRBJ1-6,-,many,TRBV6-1,CASSESPGSPLHF,TGTGCCAGCAGTGAAAGCCCGGGTTCACCCCTCCACTTT
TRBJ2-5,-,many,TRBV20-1,CSAREAPTVQETQYF,TGCAGTGCTAGAGAAGCGCCGACAGTCCAAGAGACCCAGTACTTC
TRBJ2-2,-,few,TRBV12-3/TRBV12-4,CASSHGVGGNTGELFF,TGTGCCAGCAGCCACGGGGTGGGGGGGAACACCGGGGAGCTGTTTTTT
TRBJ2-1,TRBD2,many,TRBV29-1,CSVVGSGGYNEQFF,TGCAGCGTTGTAGGTAGCGGGGGATACAATGAGCAGTTCTTC
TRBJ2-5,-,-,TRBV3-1,CASSQSWNAGESQYF,TGTGCCAGCAGCCAAAGCTGGAACGCCGGAGAGAGCCAGTACTTC
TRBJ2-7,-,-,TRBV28,CASSFTAGTSYEQYF,TGTGCCAGCAGTTTCACGGCCGGGACAAGCTACGAGCAGTACTTC
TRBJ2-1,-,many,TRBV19,CASSMGGLLNEQFF,TGTGCCAGTAGTATGGGGGGACTTCTCAATGAGCAGTTCTTC
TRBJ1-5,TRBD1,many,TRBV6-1,CASRAQGAGNQPQHF,TGTGCCAGCAGGGCACAGGGGGCTGGCAATCAGCCCCAGCATTTT
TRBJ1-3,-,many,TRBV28,CASSHRGNTIYF,TGTGCCAGCAGTCATAGGGGAAACACCATATATTTT
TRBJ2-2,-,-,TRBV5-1,CASSLAWGTGELFF,TGCGCCAGCAGCTTGGCCTGGGGAACCGGGGAGCTGTTTTTT
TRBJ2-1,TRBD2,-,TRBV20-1,CSALTSGNSYNEQFF,TGCAGTGCTCTCACTAGCGGTAACTCCTACAATGAGCAGTTCTTC
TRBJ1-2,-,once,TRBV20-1,CSGHTAKYGYTF,TGCAGTGGCCACACAGCTAAATATGGCTACACCTTC
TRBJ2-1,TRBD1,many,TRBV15,CATSRGDRANNEQFF,TGTGCCACCAGCAGGGGGGACAGGGCGAACAATGAGCAGTTCTTC
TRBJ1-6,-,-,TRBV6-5,CANSYSAGTGNSPPHF,TGTGCCAACAGTTACTCCGCCGGGACGGGGAATTCACCCCCCCACTTT
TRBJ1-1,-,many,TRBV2,CASSAVRAENTEAFF,TGTGCCAGCAGTGCAGTCAGAGCAGAAAACACTGAAGCTTTCTTT
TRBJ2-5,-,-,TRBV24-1,CATSELRSEVTQYF,TGTGCCACCAGTGAACTCCGATCGGAGGTGACCCAGTACTTC
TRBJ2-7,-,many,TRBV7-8,CASSLVVVPYEQYF,TGTGCCAGCAGCTTAGTGGTAGTTCCCTACGAGCAGTACTTC